This T cell receptor (beta chain) is drawn from a study of blood T cell repertoires in COVID-19. On the study more broadly: T cells, B-cell-depleted T cells, or PBMCs provided the cDNA or gDNA that served as material.

In the source study's methods: Researchers report that nucleated cell counts were estimated from reference gene primer amplification. Some clones are missing from TCRdb's copy, which holds only in-frame ones; the method was immunoSEQ multiplex PCR. V and J calls and clone size follow that table, whereas D and trimming were derived from the DNA. Counted here are some 260,000 clones, roughly 85% occurring once; the ten biggest clones make up 2.5% to 3.5%. Sequenced input: peripheral blood. The receptor was derived from a woman younger than 35 with acute or convalescent COVID-19.

The CDR3 DNA follows: TGTGCCAGCAGTTTAACGGAGGGGAACACTGAAGCTTTCTTT. It encodes CASSLTEGNTEAFF. The gene calls are TRBV27 and TRBJ1-1, with unresolved D. The CDR3 extends over 14 amino acids. Germline lookup yields CDR1 MNHEY and CDR2 SMNVEV (reference sequence). Trimming left V 2 bases short and J 1 base short, with 8 bases between.